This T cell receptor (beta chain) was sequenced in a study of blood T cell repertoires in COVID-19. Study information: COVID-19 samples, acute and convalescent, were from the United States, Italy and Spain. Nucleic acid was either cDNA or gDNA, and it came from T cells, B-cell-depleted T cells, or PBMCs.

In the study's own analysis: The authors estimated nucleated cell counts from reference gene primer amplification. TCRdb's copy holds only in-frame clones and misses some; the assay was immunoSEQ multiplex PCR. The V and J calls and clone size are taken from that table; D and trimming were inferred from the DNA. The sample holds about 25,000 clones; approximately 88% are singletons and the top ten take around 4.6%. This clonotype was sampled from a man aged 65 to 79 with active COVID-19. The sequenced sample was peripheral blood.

The CDR3, as DNA: TGTGCCACCAGTGAATCTCCGGGACTAGCGGTTAAAGAGACCCAGTACTTC. The encoded protein is CATSESPGLAVKETQYF. This chain uses TRBV24-1 with TRBJ2-5; TRBD2 agrees at 11 bases. The germline V gene encodes CDR1 KGHDR and CDR2 SFDVKD. CDR3 length equals 17 residues. V lost 4 bases and J lost 3; bases outside the gene matches: 9.